This T cell receptor (beta chain) was sequenced in a study of blood T cell repertoires in COVID-19. Across the study: Collection of acute and convalescent COVID-19 samples took place in the United States, Italy and Spain. In each case, the material was cDNA or gDNA derived from T cells, B-cell-depleted T cells, or PBMCs.

Some clones are missing from TCRdb's copy, which holds only in-frame ones; the method was immunoSEQ multiplex PCR. Of some 230,000 clones listed, 80% to 85% are singletons. CDR1 is ENHRY, CDR2 SYGVKD, per germline. The V segment lost 7 bases and the J segment 1 base; nucleotides outside the gene matches: 4. The CDR3 has 14 amino acids. This chain links TRBV10-3 with TRBJ1-1; 9 bases line up with TRBD1. The origin of this receptor is a woman in her 30s who had recovered from COVID-19. The sample was peripheral blood. CDR3 coding DNA: TGTGCCATCACTGGGGACAGGGCGAACACTGAAGCTTTCTTT. Translating it yields CAITGDRANTEAFF.